Listed below are T cell receptor beta chains from one sample, sequenced in a study of early T cells in non-severe SARS-CoV-2 infection. MiXCR, run by TCRdb on the 5' RACE reads, gives a single entry per CDR3 protein. Of some 50,000 distinct CDR3 sequences listed, approximately 8% are singletons. The source was whole blood, collected at baseline. All receptors come from an adult who was a healthcare worker with PCR-confirmed SARS-CoV-2 infection or an uninfected control (not recorded which). The CDR3 runs from the conserved cysteine through the conserved F or W. A D gene is named only where the DNA matches it firmly. The size entry is marked missing in some rows and otherwise reads once, few, many or a size class.

.	TRBV2	many	TRBJ1-5	CASSPGSSNQPQHF	TGTGCCAGCAGCCCCGGGAGTAGCAATCAGCCCCAGCATTTT
.	TRBV20-1	few	TRBJ2-1	CSARDPLGSNEQFF	TGCAGTGCTAGAGACCCTCTAGGTTCGAATGAGCAGTTCTTC
TRBD1	TRBV20-1	.	TRBJ2-7	CSALGTGVYEQYF	TGCAGTGCGCTGGGCACAGGGGTCTACGAGCAGTACTTC
.	TRBV6-2/TRBV6-3	.	TRBJ1-6	CAIGWDSPLHF	TGTGCCATCGGATGGGATTCACCCCTCCACTTT
TRBD1	TRBV6-5	.	TRBJ1-3	CASSLRPDRAGNTIYF	TGTGCCAGCAGTCTCAGGCCGGACAGGGCTGGAAACACCATATATTTT
.	TRBV12-3/TRBV12-4	few	TRBJ2-2	CASSLFQATGELFF	TGTGCCAGCAGTTTATTCCAAGCCACCGGGGAGCTGTTTTTT
.	TRBV18	few	TRBJ2-5	CASSKSIETQYF	TGTGCCAGCTCAAAAAGTATCGAGACCCAGTACTTC
.	TRBV6-5	.	TRBJ1-3	CASSYAHSSGNTIYF	TGTGCCAGCAGTTACGCCCACAGCTCTGGAAACACCATATATTTT
.	TRBV2	many	TRBJ2-7	CASSERTASSYEQYF	TGTGCCAGCAGTGAAAGGACAGCGAGCTCCTACGAGCAGTACTTC
.	TRBV11-2	.	TRBJ2-7	CASSLSLGNEQYF	TGTGCCAGCAGCTTATCTTTAGGGAACGAGCAGTACTTC
TRBD2	TRBV11-3	few	TRBJ2-7	CASAAGGYEQYF	TGTGCCAGCGCTGCGGGAGGTTACGAGCAGTACTTC
.	TRBV10-3	.	TRBJ2-7	CAIRRAGTAFEQYF	TGTGCCATCAGGAGGGCCGGGACTGCCTTCGAGCAGTACTTC
.	TRBV5-1	many	TRBJ2-1	CASRETRTGNEQFF	TGCGCCAGCCGCGAAACGCGTACGGGGAATGAGCAGTTCTTC
.	TRBV5-1	few	TRBJ2-2	CASSLVAGQTGELFF	TGCGCCAGCAGCTTGGTCGCGGGCCAAACCGGGGAGCTGTTTTTT
TRBD1	TRBV6-5	few	TRBJ1-6	CASSYLGGQGGYNSPLHF	TGTGCCAGCAGTTACCTAGGGGGACAGGGAGGGTATAATTCACCCCTCCACTTT
.	TRBV27	.	TRBJ1-2	CASSSRTDADSDGYTF	TGTGCCAGCAGTTCAAGGACGGATGCGGACTCGGATGGCTACACCTTC
.	TRBV9	few	TRBJ1-3	CASSVGGARGNTIYF	TGTGCCAGCAGCGTAGGAGGGGCGAGGGGAAACACCATATATTTT
.	TRBV30	many	TRBJ1-6	CAWSIGAGNSPLHF	TGTGCCTGGAGTATTGGGGCAGGTAATTCACCCCTCCACTTT
.	TRBV7-8	many	TRBJ2-1	CASSPPVMTNEQFF	TGTGCCAGCAGCCCCCCGGTTATGACCAATGAGCAGTTCTTC
.	TRBV12-3/TRBV12-4	.	TRBJ1-1	CASSLVRGEITEAFF	TGTGCCAGCAGTTTAGTACGGGGGGAGATCACTGAAGCTTTCTTT
TRBD1	TRBV12-3/TRBV12-4	few	TRBJ2-7	CASSYRTGRPGLQYF	TGTGCCAGCAGTTATAGGACAGGGCGACCGGGTTTGCAGTACTTC
TRBD1	TRBV18	.	TRBJ1-2	CASSPQGAEDGYTF	TGTGCCAGCTCACCACAGGGGGCGGAGGATGGCTACACCTTC
.	TRBV14	many	TRBJ1-2	CASSQVRSQGNYGYTF	TGTGCCAGCAGCCAAGTACGAAGTCAGGGTAACTATGGCTACACCTTC
.	TRBV7-2	few	TRBJ1-1	CASSLVGVPNTEAFF	TGTGCCAGCAGCTTAGTGGGGGTACCGAACACTGAAGCTTTCTTT
.	TRBV19	many	TRBJ2-5	CASSMAGLLRETQYF	TGTGCCAGTAGTATGGCGGGCCTCCTCCGGGAGACCCAGTACTTC
.	TRBV2	.	TRBJ2-3	CASSASTVWGTDTQYF	TGTGCCAGCAGTGCCTCGACCGTTTGGGGCACAGATACGCAGTATTTT
TRBD1	TRBV10-3	.	TRBJ1-1	CAISESRGRDTEAFF	TGTGCCATCAGTGAGTCTAGGGGGCGGGACACTGAAGCTTTCTTT
TRBD2	TRBV7-9	.	TRBJ2-7	CASSLTSGARYEQYF	TGTGCCAGCAGCTTGACTAGCGGGGCGCGCTACGAGCAGTACTTC
TRBD2	TRBV7-9	many	TRBJ2-5	CASSPLGGVPLYQETQYF	TGTGCCAGCAGCCCCCTCGGGGGGGTTCCCTTGTACCAAGAGACCCAGTACTTC
.	TRBV9	few	TRBJ2-3	CASSGSGPMGTDTQYF	TGTGCCAGCAGCGGAAGCGGGCCGATGGGTACAGATACGCAGTATTTT
.	TRBV5-1	.	TRBJ2-5	CASSFLWQGEETQYF	TGCGCCAGCAGCTTCCTTTGGCAGGGAGAGGAGACCCAGTACTTC
.	TRBV7-9	few	TRBJ2-1	CASATEAPQSEQFF	TGTGCCAGCGCTACGGAGGCCCCCCAAAGTGAGCAGTTCTTC
TRBD2	TRBV7-6	.	TRBJ2-1	CASSPRTSGSLSSYNEQFF	TGTGCCAGCAGCCCCAGGACTAGCGGGAGCTTGAGCTCCTACAATGAGCAGTTCTTC
TRBD1	TRBV4-1	few	TRBJ2-7	CASSHHSDRGFYEQYF	TGCGCCAGCAGCCACCACTCCGACAGGGGATTTTACGAGCAGTACTTC
.	TRBV29-1	many	TRBJ2-1	CSVEGYSSSYNEQFF	TGCAGCGTTGAGGGCTACTCGAGCTCCTACAATGAGCAGTTCTTC
TRBD2	TRBV6-6	many	TRBJ2-7	CASSGLAGSSYEQYF	TGTGCCAGCAGTGGACTAGCGGGGAGCTCCTACGAGCAGTACTTC
TRBD2	TRBV7-3	.	TRBJ2-3	CASSPGLAGKTDTQYF	TGTGCCAGCAGCCCAGGACTAGCGGGAAAGACAGATACGCAGTATTTT
TRBD2	TRBV11-2	few	TRBJ2-7	CASSLVQAGGYEQYF	TGTGCCAGCAGCTTAGTACAAGCGGGAGGGTACGAGCAGTACTTC
TRBD2	TRBV11-3	many	TRBJ2-3	CASSLGLAGADTQYF	TGTGCCAGCAGCTTAGGACTAGCGGGAGCAGATACGCAGTATTTT
.	TRBV5-4	many	TRBJ1-4	CASSMGPVEKLFF	TGTGCCAGCAGCATGGGACCGGTGGAAAAACTGTTTTTT
.	TRBV7-9	few	TRBJ1-2	CASSLDSFYGYTF	TGTGCCAGCAGCTTAGACAGCTTCTATGGCTACACCTTC
.	TRBV7-9	many	TRBJ2-2	CASSLPGGVITGELFF	TGTGCCAGCAGCCTACCCGGGGGCGTCATCACCGGGGAGCTGTTTTTT
TRBD1	TRBV12-5	many	TRBJ1-2	CASGQTTGGSYGYTF	TGTGCTAGTGGACAGACAACAGGGGGCTCCTATGGCTACACCTTC
.	TRBV11-2	few	TRBJ2-3	CASSVTEADTQYF	TGTGCCAGCAGCGTTACGGAGGCAGATACGCAGTATTTT
.	TRBV11-2	few	TRBJ2-3	CASSFSRGDTQYF	TGTGCCAGCAGCTTCTCGAGGGGAGATACGCAGTATTTT
.	TRBV7-6	few	TRBJ2-5	CASSLNSLGETQYF	TGTGCCAGCAGCTTGAACAGCTTGGGAGAGACCCAGTACTTC
.	TRBV12-3/TRBV12-4	.	TRBJ2-6	CASTDIPKLVSGANVLTF	TGTGCCAGCACTGATATTCCGAAACTCGTCTCTGGGGCCAACGTCCTGACTTTC
.	TRBV10-3	few	TRBJ1-1	CAISVRGMAEAFF	TGTGCCATCAGTGTCAGGGGCATGGCTGAAGCTTTCTTT